The table lists the clone carrying this TCR beta chain with a count of one. The sample belongs to a study of shared T cell receptors in the human thymus. The germline CDR1 and CDR2 sequences are MNHNS and SASEGT. The V end lost 8 bases, the J end lost 8 bases, and 13 bases lay between the germline ends. The CDR3 is made up of 12 amino acids. Only in-frame clones appear in the TCRdb table, and some are missing; sequencing was by immunoSEQ multiplex PCR. Here the sample spans more than 300,000 clones, around 95% being singletons. What was sequenced was thymocytes. The chain links TRBV6-1 to TRBJ1-5; D possibly corresponds to TRBD1 (5 bases). The clonotype originates from a human donor. CDR3 in DNA: TGTGCCAGCTCAAGGGACTTTAAGCCCCAGCATTTT. Residues: CASSRDFKPQHF.